Listed here is a single T cell receptor beta chain. The count of this clone is one. Its antigen remains unidentified. No qualities accompany the bases; no much larger clone lies one base away. This record belongs to a study of T cell changes during pregnancy in multiple sclerosis (dated by TCRdb to about 2019). For the study in its entirety: Changes in the T cell repertoire over the course of pregnancy were examined in this study in women with multiple sclerosis.

Libraries were made using the immunoSEQ multiplex PCR assay. TCRdb re-hosts the immuneACCESS table, in-frame sequences only. Its copies lack some clones; in the studies checked, an unresolved V gene accounts for under half of them, and the cause for the rest is not known. In this sample the table shows tens of thousands of clones, 89% of which occur a single time. The ten largest make up around 6.8% of the sample. The germline V gene specifies SGHTS as CDR1 and YDEGEE as CDR2. Taken from cysteine to phenylalanine, the CDR3 has 13 residues. Kept here is only the CDR3 DNA, which spans 39 bases and is read in frame from base 1. V is pared back by 4 bases and J by 11 bases, with 16 bases lying between the germline termini.

The sequence came from a female donor with multiple sclerosis, enrolled in a pregnancy study. The sample was CD8+ T cells from peripheral blood mononuclear cells, taken in the second trimester of pregnancy. The receptor chain draws on TRBV5-8 and TRBJ1-5; confidence is insufficient to name the D gene. The nucleotides read TGTGCCAGCAGCCCGGTCGTCCCGGAGGCCCAGCATTTT. Its translation reads: CASSPVVPEAQHF.